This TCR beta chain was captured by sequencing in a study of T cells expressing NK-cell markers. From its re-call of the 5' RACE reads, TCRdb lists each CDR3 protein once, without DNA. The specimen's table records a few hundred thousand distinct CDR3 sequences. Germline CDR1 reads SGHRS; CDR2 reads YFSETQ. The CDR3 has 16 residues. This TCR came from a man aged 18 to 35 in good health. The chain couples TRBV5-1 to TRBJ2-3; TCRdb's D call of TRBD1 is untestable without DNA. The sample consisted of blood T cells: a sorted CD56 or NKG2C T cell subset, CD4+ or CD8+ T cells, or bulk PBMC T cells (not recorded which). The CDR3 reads CASSLMPGKDTDTQYF.